This T cell receptor (beta chain) is from a study of T cell changes during pregnancy in multiple sclerosis. The method was immunoSEQ multiplex PCR; TCRdb's version includes in-frame clones alone and lacks a portion of them. The top ten hold roughly 2.6% of the sample, which has approximately 58,000 clones, roughly 90% seen once. Per germline, CDR1 SGHDN and CDR2 FVKESK. Unmatched junction bases numbered 13, after V lost 5 bases and J lost 9 bases. The CDR3 runs to 15 residues. The sample was peripheral blood, taken in the second trimester of pregnancy. The V call is TRBV14, the J call TRBJ2-7; 10 bases are shared with TRBD2. The TCR comes from a female donor in good health, enrolled as a control in a pregnancy study. In DNA form, the CDR3 reads TGTGCCAGCAGCGCTGGACTAGCGGTAGTTCTTGGGCAGTACTTC. Its translation: CASSAGLAVVLGQYF.